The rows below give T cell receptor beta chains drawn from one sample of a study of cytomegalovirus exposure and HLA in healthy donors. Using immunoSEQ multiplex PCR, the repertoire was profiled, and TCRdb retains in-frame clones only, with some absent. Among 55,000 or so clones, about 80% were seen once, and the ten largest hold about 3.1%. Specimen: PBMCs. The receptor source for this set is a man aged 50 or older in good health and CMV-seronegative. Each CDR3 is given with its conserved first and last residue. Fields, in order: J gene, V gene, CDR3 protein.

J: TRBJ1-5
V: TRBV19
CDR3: CASRISTGSGLSNQPQHF

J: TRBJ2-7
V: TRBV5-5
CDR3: CASSLGTGTGEQYF

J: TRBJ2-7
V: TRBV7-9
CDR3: CASSSDQLIQGIYEQYF

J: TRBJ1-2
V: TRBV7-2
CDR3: CASSLSNRDRANYGYTF

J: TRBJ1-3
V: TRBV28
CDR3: CAGRRSGYGSGNTIYF

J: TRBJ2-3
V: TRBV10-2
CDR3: CASSISGGGTDTQYF

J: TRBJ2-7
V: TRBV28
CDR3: CASSTRTGREEQYF

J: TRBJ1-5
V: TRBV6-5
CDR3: CASGSTPGSQPQHF

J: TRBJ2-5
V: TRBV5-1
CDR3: CASSLALAQETQYF

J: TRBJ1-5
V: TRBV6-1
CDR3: CASSRQGGNQPQHF

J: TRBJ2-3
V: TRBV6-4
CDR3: CASSETGTGGDTQYF

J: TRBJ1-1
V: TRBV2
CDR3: CASSERGGRNTEAFF

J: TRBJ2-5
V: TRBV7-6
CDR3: CASSLRGIQETQYF

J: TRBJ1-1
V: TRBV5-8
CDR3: CASSLVTGQAFF

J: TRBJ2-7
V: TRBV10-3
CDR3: CAIADRPPYEQYF

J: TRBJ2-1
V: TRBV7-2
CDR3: CASSSPRTLAGGNEQFF

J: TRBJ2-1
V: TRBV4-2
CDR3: CASSQLAGSSYNEQFF

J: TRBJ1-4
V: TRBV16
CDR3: CASSRQGVSEKLFF

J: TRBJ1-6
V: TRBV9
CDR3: CASSVDGANSPLHF

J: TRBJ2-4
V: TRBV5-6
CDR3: CASSLGAGLANIQYF

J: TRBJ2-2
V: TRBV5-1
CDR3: CASSYPLAGIQANTGELFF

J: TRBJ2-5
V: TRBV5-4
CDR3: CASSLGLAGVQETQYF

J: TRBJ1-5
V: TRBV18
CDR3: CATTQGTNQPQHF

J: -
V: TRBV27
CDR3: CASRLGQRTYEQYF

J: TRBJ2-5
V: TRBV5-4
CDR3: CASSPGGRGKETQYF

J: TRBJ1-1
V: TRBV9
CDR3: CASSPRQGASTEAFF

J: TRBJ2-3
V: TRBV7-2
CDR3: CASSFRGSGGGFADTQYF

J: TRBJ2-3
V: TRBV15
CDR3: CATSRDQSGGAVGDTQYF

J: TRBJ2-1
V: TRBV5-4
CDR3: CASSSLTSSYNEQFF

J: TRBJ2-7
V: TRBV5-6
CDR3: CASSNPGHGAYEQYF

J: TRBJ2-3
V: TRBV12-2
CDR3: CASRFRDRGVSQYF

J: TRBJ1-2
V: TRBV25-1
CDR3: CASSSGVEGYTF

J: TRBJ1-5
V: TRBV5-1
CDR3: CASSLAGGNQPQHF

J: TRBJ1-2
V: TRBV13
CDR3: CASSPLGRGDYGYTF

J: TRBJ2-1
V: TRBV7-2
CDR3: CASSGQRGGRNEQFF

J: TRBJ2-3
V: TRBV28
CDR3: CASSVPPGDTQYF

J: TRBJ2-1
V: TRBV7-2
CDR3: CASSLEGTGGYNEQFF

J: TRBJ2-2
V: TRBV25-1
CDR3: CASSEYLSSPGELFF

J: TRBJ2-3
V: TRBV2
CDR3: CASTSGAGAPDTQYF

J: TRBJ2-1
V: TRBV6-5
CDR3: CASSTLRDWGDEQFF

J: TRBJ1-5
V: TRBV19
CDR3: CASSILGQGVYQPQHF

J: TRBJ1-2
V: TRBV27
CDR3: CASSLRDSYGYTF

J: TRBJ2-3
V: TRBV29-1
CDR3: CSVDGGAGTDTQYF

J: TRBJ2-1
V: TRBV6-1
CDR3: CASSWGSAYNEQFF